This T cell receptor beta chain was identified during a study of cytomegalovirus exposure and HLA in healthy donors. Study background: In terms of ancestry, the Caucasian-associated cluster contained around 79% of the 350 to 450 genotyped donors.

The CDR3 consists of 14 residues. With V trimmed by 7 bases and J by 10 bases, 10 bases remained unmatched. Germline V CDR1 and CDR2: SEHNR, FQNEAQ (reference sequence). This PCR relied on a set of 60 Vbeta primers and 13 Jbeta primers. Per the authors' pipeline: Some 11 million of the about 80 million unique TCR beta chains counted in a later analysis were shared. Profiling relied on immunoSEQ multiplex PCR, and the TCRdb table lists in-frame clones only, not all of them. The DNA was the basis for D and trimming; V, J and clone size are from that table. Of 55,000 to 70,000 clones detected, roughly 80% appear once; the ten largest clones hold more than 1.5%.

The chain recombines TRBV7-9 with TRBJ1-6, with TRBD1 identical over 7 bases. Material: PBMCs. This receptor was identified in a human donor in good health. CDR3 bases: TGTGCCAGCACCACGACAGGGCCCAGCTCACCCCTCCACTTT. Encoded protein: CASTTTGPSSPLHF.